This T cell receptor (beta chain) was identified during a study of blood T cell repertoires in COVID-19. Repertoires were generated with immunoSEQ multiplex PCR, while TCRdb's copy carries only in-frame clones and drops some. Among about 170,000 clones listed, approximately 81% were seen once. This TCR came from a woman aged 80 or over with active or convalescent COVID-19. The sequencing input was peripheral blood.

CDR3 residues: CASSIRTVNNEQFF. CDR3 bases: TGTGCCAGTAGTATCCGGACAGTTAACAATGAGCAGTTCTTC. This chain uses TRBV19 with TRBJ2-1; perhaps TRBD1 as D (6 bases). The length of the CDR3 is 14 residues. Trimming pared 3 bases from V and 5 bases from J, leaving 11 bases between. Germline V CDR1 and CDR2: LNHDA, SQIVND (reference sequence).